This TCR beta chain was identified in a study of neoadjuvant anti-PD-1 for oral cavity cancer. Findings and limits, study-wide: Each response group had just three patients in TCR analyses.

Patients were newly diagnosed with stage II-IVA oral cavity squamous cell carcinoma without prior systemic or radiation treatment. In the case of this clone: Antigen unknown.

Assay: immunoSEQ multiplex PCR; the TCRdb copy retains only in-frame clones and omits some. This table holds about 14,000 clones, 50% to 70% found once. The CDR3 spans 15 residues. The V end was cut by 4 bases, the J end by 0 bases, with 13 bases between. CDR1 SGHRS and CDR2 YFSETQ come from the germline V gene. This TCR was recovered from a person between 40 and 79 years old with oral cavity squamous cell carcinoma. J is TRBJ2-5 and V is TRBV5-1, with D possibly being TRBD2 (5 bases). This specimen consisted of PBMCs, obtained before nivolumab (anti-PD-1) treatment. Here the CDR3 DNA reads TGCGCCAGCAGCCTCCAGCGGATGTACCAAGAGACCCAGTACTTC. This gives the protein CASSLQRMYQETQYF.